This T cell receptor beta chain derives from a study of cytomegalovirus exposure and HLA in healthy donors. With regard to this clone: The target antigen is unknown.

Only in-frame clones appear in the TCRdb table, and some are missing; sequencing was by immunoSEQ multiplex PCR. In the table there are roughly 70,000 clones, roughly 95% of which are singletons. Points from the study as a whole: Listed as cytomegalovirus-associated were 150 or so TCR beta chains. Reported results showed that the classifier diagnosed cytomegalovirus status with high specificity and sensitivity. The tendency of first-cohort TCR clusters to co-occur in the 100 to 150 validation repertoires was identified by a subsequent analysis. Usually a TCR sequence was rare, but some public TCRs were found in many donors.

Specimen: PBMCs. The sequence was collected from a man between 18 and 29 years old in good health and CMV-seronegative.

Here the CDR3 DNA reads TGTGCCAGCAGTCCAACGGGGGGTAACTATGGCTACACCTTC. Amino acids: CASSPTGGNYGYTF. This rearrangement joins TRBV27 to TRBJ1-2; tentative D call: TRBD1 (5 bases). Germline V gene lookup returns CDR1 MNHEY and CDR2 SMNVEV (reference sequence). The CDR3 runs 14 residues. Trimming cost V 5 bases and J 1 base, with 11 bases left between them.